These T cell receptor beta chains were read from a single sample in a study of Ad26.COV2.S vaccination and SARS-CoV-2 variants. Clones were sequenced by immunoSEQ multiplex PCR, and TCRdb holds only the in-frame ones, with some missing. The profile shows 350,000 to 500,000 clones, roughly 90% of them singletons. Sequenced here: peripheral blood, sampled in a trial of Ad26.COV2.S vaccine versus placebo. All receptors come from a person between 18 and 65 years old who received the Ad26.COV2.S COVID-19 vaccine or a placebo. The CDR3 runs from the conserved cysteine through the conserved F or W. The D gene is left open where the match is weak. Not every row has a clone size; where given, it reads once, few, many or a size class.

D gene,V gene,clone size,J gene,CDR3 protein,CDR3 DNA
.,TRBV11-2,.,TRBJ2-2,CASSLSGATTGELFF,TGTGCCAGCAGCTTGTCCGGGGCTACCACCGGGGAGCTGTTTTTT
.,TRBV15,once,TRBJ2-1,CATSRALGPYNEQFF,TGTGCCACCAGCAGGGCTCTGGGCCCCTACAATGAGCAGTTCTTC
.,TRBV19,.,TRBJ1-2,CASSIGGLGYTF,TGTGCCAGTAGTATCGGGGGGCTTGGCTACACCTTC
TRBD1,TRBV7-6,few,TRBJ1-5,CASSLGQGATNQPQHF,TGTGCCAGCAGCTTAGGACAGGGGGCTACGAATCAGCCCCAGCATTTT
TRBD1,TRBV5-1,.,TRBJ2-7,CASSLLPGDRTYEQYF,TGCGCCAGCAGCTTATTGCCCGGGGACAGGACCTACGAGCAGTACTTC
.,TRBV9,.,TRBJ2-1,CASSVEGGAGNEQFF,TGTGCCAGCAGCGTAGAGGGGGGCGCTGGCAATGAGCAGTTCTTC
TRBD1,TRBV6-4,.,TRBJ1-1,CASSESGGNTEAFF,TGTGCCAGCAGTGAATCAGGGGGGAACACTGAAGCTTTCTTT
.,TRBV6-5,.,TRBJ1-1,CASSSSRSTEAFF,TGTGCCAGCAGTTCCTCTAGGAGCACTGAAGCTTTCTTT
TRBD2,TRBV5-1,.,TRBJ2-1,CASSLARLAGGYNEQFF,TGCGCCAGCAGCTTGGCCCGGCTAGCGGGGGGGTACAATGAGCAGTTCTTC
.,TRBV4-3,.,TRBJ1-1,CASSRGDTEAFF,TGCGCCAGCAGCCGTGGGGACACTGAAGCTTTCTTT
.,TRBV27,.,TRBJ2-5,CASSPRLDGSQYF,TGTGCCAGCAGTCCCCGACTAGACGGGTCCCAGTACTTC
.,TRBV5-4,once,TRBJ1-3,CASSLPDRDSGNTIYF,TGTGCCAGCAGCCTGCCGGACCGCGACTCTGGAAACACCATATATTTT
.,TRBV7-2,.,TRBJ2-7,CASSLGSAVFSYEQYF,TGTGCCAGCAGCTTAGGGTCGGCAGTATTTTCCTACGAGCAGTACTTC
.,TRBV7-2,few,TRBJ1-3,CASSLVSSSGNTIYF,TGTGCCAGCAGCTTAGTTAGCAGCTCTGGAAACACCATATATTTT
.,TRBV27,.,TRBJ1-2,CASSQQGWGYTF,TGTGCCAGCAGTCAACAGGGTTGGGGCTACACCTTC